The clone carrying this TCR beta chain was recorded at least ten times. Its antigen is not known. The CDR3 runs 16 residues. CDR1 and CDR2 (germline): SQVTM, ANQGSEA. J lost 1 base, V lost 3 bases, and 8 bases had no gene match. Bulk tumor genomic DNA constituted the template, at 600 to 750 ng per sample. Doctors removed several biopsies from each primary tumor during surgery, keeping them far apart. Before undergoing curative surgery, patients had newly diagnosed non-small cell lung cancer that was untreated. Everyone who gave samples had just been diagnosed with non-small cell lung cancer and was having surgery with curative intent. Multiplex PCR was performed with 32 V and 13 J primers, and it amplified TCR beta CDR3. TCRdb reprocessed the multiplex PCR reads via MiXCR and lists one record per CDR3 protein. The sample holds 10,000 to 15,000 distinct CDR3 sequences; 20% to 25% are singletons and the top ten take roughly 13%.

The data were taken from a study of immune heterogeneity within non-small cell lung tumors. Whole-study context: Tumor histology was classified as squamous cell carcinoma in a few cases, non-squamous carcinoma in roughly nine and not otherwise specified in 1. Study-level results: The high-frequency T-cell receptor beta clonotypes mostly did not match up between individual patients. Dominant CDR3 beta clonotypes repeated across a patient's tumor loci, while different loci held unique high-frequency clones.

Input material: lung tumor tissue. This TCR came from a man between 50 and 59 years old with non-small cell lung cancer. The chain joins TRBV29-1 to TRBJ2-1; 8 positions match TRBD1. The CDR3 sequence: CSVEPPDRESYNEQFF. CDR3 DNA sequence: TGCAGCGTTGAGCCCCCGGACAGGGAGTCCTACAATGAGCAGTTCTTC.